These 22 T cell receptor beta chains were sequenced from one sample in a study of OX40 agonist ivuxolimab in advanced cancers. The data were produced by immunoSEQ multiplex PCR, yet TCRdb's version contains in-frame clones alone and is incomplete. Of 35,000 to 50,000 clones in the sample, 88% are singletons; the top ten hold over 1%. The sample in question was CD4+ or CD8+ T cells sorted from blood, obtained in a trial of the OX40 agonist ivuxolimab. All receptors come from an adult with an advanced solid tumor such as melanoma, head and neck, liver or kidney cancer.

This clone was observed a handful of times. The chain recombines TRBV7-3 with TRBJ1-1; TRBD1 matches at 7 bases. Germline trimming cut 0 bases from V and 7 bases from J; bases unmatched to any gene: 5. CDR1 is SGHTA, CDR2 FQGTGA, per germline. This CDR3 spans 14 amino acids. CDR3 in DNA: TGTGCCAGCAGCTTAACTAACAGGGGCCATGAAGCTTTCTTT. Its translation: CASSLTNRGHEAFF.

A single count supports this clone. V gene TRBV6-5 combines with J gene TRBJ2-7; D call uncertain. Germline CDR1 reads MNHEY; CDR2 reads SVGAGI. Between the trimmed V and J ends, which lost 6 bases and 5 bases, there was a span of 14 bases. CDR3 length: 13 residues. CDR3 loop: CASSRLRGNEQYF. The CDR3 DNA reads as TGTGCCAGCAGCCGGCTCCGAGGAAACGAGCAGTACTTC.

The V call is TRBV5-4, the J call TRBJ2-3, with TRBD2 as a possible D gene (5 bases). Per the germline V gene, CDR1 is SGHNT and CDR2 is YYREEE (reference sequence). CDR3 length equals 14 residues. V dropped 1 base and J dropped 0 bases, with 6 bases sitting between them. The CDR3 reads CASSLSGSTDTQYF. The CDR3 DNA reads TGTGCCAGCAGCTTGAGCGGTAGCACAGATACGCAGTATTTT.

The DNA of the CDR3 is TGTGCCAGCAGCCCTGGGACTAGCGGGAGTCCCGGGGAGCTGTTTTTT. It encodes CASSPGTSGSPGELFF. The chain employs TRBV2 and TRBJ2-2, with TRBD2 matching 14 bases. CDR1 and CDR2 from the germline V gene are SNHLY and FYNNEI. CDR3 size: 16 residues. With V trimmed by 6 bases and J by 6 bases, 6 bases remained unmatched.

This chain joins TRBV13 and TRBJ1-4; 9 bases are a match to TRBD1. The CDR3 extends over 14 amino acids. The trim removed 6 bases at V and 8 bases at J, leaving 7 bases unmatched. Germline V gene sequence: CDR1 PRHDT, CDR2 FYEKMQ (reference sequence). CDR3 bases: TGTGCCAGCAGTTCCCGGACAGGGGTCGAAAAACTGTTTTTT. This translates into CASSSRTGVEKLFF.

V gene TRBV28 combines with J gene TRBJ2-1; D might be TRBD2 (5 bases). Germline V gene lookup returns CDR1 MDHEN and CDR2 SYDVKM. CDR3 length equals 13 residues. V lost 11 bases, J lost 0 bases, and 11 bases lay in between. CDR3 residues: CASRGSSYNEQFF. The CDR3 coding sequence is TGTGCCTCTCGGGGTAGCTCCTACAATGAGCAGTTCTTC.

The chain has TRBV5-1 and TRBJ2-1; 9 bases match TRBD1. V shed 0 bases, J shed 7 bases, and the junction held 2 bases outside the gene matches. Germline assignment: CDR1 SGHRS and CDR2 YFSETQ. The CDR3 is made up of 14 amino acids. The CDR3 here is CASSLGGQGNEQFF. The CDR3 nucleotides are TGCGCCAGCAGCTTGGGGGGACAGGGTAATGAGCAGTTCTTC.

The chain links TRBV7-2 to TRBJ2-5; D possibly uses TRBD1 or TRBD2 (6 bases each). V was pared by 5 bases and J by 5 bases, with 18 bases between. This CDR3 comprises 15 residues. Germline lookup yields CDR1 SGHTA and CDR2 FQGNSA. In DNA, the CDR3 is TGTGCCAGCAGCCTACCATGGGGGGCGGGTGAGACCCAGTACTTC. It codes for CASSLPWGAGETQYF. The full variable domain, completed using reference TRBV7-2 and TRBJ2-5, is GAGVSQSPSNKVTEKGKDVELRCDPISGHTALYWYRQSLGQGLEFLIYFQGNSAPDKSGLPSDRFSAERTGGSVSTLTIQRTQQEDSAVYLCASSLPWGAGETQYFGPGTRLLVL.

This chain's CDR3 is CASSRAEGYTF. The CDR3 coding sequence is TGTGCCAGTAGTAGGGCAGAGGGCTACACCTTC. The rearrangement uses TRBV19 and TRBJ1-2, with D unresolved. Trimming shortened V by 4 bases and J by 8 bases, and 8 bases separated the two germline ends. The CDR3 runs 11 residues. Germline CDR1 and CDR2: LNHDA and SQIVND (reference sequence).

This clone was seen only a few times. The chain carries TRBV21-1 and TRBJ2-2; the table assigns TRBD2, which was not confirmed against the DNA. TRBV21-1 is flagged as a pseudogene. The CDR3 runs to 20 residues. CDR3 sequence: CASSKDMGTSGRTGPGELFF. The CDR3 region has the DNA TGTGCCAGCAGCAAAGATATGGGGACTAGCGGGAGAACTGGCCCCGGGGAGCTGTTTTTT.

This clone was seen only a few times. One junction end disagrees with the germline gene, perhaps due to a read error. CDR3 nucleotide sequence: TGTGCCAGCAGCCGAGGACAGGGAGTCTACAGTGAGCAGTTCTTC. Translating it yields CASSRGQGVYSEQFF. This sequence joins TRBV14 and TRBJ2-1, with 8 bases fitting TRBD1. The CDR3 is 15 amino acids. Per the germline V gene, CDR1 is SGHDN and CDR2 is FVKESK.

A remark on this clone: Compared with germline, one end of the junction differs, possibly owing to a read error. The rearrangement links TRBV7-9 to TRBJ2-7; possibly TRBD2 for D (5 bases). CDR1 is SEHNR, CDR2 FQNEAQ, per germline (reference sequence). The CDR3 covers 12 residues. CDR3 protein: CTSSGRGREQYF. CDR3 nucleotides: TGTACCAGCAGCGGCCGGGGTAGGGAGCAGTACTTC.

The CDR3 loop reads CASSLPTGVNQPQHF. DNA for the CDR3: TGTGCCAGCAGCTTGCCGACAGGGGTTAATCAGCCCCAGCATTTT. V and J are TRBV6-5 and TRBJ1-5, with 8 positions matching TRBD1. The V segment lost 6 bases and the J segment 4 bases; nucleotides outside the gene matches: 8. The CDR3 length is 15 residues. Germline V lookup: CDR1 MNHEY, CDR2 SVGAGI.

This CDR3 reads CASSSGDYGYTF. The CDR3 DNA sequence: TGTGCCAGCAGTTCAGGGGACTATGGCTACACCTTC. The V call is TRBV28, the J call TRBJ1-2; possibly TRBD1 for D (6 bases). Per the germline V gene, CDR1 is MDHEN and CDR2 is SYDVKM. The V end was cut by 4 bases, the J end by 3 bases, with 6 bases between. This CDR3 is 12 amino acids long.

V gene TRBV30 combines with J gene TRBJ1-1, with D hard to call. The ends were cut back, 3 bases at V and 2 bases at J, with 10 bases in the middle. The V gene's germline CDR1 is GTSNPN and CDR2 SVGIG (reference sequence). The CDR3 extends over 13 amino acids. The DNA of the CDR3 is TGTGCCTGGAGAATCTTCAGTAACACTGAAGCTTTCTTT. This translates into CAWRIFSNTEAFF. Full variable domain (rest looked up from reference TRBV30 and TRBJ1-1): SQTIHQWPATLVQPVGSPLSLECTVEGTSNPNLYWYRQAAGRGLQLLFYSVGIGQISSEVPQNLSASRPQDRQFILSSKKLLLSDSGFYLCAWRIFSNTEAFFGQGTRLTVV.

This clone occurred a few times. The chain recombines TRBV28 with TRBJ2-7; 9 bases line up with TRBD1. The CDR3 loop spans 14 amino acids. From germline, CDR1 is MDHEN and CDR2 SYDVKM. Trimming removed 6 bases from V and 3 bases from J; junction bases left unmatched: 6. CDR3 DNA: TGTGCCAGCAGACCCGGGGGACAGGGCTACGAGCAGTACTTC. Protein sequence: CASRPGGQGYEQYF.

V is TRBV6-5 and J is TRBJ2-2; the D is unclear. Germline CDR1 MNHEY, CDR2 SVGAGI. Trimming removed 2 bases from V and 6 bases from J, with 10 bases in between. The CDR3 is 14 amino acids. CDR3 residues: CASSYDRKPGELFF. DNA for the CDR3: TGTGCCAGCAGTTACGATAGGAAACCCGGGGAGCTGTTTTTT.

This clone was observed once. The CDR3, as DNA: TGTGCCACCAGCAGAGATTTCGGGGGTGAGCAGTTCTTC. It yields the protein CATSRDFGGEQFF. V usage is TRBV15 and J usage is TRBJ2-1; maybe TRBD2 (6 bases). This CDR3 has 13 amino acids. Trimming removed 0 bases from V and 9 bases from J, with 9 bases in between. Germline loops: CDR1 LNHNV, CDR2 YYDKDF (reference sequence).

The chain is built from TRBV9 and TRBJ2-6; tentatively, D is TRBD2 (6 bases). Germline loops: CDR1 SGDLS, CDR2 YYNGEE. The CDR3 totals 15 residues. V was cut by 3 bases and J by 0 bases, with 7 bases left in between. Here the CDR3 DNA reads TGTGCCAGCAGCGGGGGAGGCTCTGGGGCCAACGTCCTGACTTTC. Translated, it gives CASSGGGSGANVLTF.

The CDR3 DNA follows: TGTGCCAGTACCAAGGAGGGAGGTTACAATGAGCAGTTCTTC. Residues: CASTKEGGYNEQFF. The chain is built from TRBV19 and TRBJ2-1, with a possible D match to TRBD2 (6 bases). The CDR3 extends over 14 amino acids. CDR1 is LNHDA and CDR2 is SQIVND in the germline V gene (reference sequence). V lost 7 bases and J 4 bases, leaving 14 bases between the germline ends.

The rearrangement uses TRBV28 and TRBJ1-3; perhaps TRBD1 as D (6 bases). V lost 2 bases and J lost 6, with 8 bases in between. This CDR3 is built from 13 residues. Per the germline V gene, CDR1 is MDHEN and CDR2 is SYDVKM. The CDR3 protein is CASSLGQTNTIYF. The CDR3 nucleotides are TGTGCCAGCAGTTTAGGACAGACAAACACCATATATTTT.

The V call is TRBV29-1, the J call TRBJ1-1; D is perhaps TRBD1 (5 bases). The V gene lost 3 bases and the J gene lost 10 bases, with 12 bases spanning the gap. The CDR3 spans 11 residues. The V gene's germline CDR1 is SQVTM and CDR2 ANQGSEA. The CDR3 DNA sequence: TGCAGCGTTGATCCGGGGGGGGGAGCTTTCTTT. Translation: CSVDPGGGAFF.